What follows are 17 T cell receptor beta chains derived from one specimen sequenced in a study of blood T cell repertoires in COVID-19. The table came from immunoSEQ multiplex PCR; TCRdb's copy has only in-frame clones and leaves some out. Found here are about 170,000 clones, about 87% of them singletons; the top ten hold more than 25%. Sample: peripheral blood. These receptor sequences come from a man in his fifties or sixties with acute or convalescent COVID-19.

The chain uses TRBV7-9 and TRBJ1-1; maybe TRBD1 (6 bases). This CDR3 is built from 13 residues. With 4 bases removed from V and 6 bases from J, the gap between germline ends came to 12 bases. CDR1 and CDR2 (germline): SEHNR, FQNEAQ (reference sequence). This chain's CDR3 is CASSSSQGSEAFF. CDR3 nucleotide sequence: TGTGCCAGCAGCTCCTCACAGGGTTCTGAAGCTTTCTTT.

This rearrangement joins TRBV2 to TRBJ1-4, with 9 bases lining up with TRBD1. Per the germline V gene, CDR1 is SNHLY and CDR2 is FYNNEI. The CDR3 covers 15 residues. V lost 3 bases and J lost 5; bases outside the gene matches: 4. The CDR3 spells CASSEQQGANEKLFF. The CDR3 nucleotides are TGTGCCAGCAGTGAGCAACAGGGGGCGAATGAAAAACTGTTTTTT.

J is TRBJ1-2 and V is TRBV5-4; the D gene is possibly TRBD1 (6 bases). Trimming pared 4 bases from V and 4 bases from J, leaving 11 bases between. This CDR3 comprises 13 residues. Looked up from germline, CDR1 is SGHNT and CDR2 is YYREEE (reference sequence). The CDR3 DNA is TGTGCCAGCAGCGTCGGCAGGGGCTATGGCTACACCTTC. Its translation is CASSVGRGYGYTF.

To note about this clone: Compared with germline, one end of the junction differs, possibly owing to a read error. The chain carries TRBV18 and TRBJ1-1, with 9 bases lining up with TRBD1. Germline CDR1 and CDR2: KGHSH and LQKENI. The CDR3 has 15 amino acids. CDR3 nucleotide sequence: TGTGCCAGCTCGCCACGACAGGGGGACGGGACTGAAGCTTTCTTT. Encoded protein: CASSPRQGDGTEAFF.

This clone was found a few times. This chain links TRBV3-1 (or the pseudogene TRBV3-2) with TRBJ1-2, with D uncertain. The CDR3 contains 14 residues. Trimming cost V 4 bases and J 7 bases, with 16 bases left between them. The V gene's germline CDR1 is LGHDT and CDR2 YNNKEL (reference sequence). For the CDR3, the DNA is TGTGCCAGCAGCCCAATGGCTCCAGGAACTGGCTACACCTTC. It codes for CASSPMAPGTGYTF.

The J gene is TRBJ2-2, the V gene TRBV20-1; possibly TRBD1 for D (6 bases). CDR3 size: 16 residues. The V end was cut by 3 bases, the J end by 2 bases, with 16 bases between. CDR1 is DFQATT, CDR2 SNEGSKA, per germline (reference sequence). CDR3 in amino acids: CSASRARTVNTGELFF. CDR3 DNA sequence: TGCAGTGCTAGTCGGGCCCGGACAGTTAACACCGGGGAGCTGTTTTTT.

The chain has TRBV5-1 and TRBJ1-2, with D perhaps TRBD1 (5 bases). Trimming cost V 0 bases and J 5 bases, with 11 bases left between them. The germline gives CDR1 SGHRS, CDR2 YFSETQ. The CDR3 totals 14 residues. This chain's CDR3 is CASSLESGYYGYTF. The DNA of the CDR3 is TGCGCCAGCAGCTTGGAGTCAGGGTATTATGGCTACACCTTC.

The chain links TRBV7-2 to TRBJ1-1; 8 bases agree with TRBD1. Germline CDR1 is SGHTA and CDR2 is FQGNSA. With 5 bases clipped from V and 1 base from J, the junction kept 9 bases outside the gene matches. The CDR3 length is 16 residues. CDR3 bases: TGTGCCAGCAGCCCCCGGACAGGGAGGAGGAACACTGAAGCTTTCTTT. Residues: CASSPRTGRRNTEAFF.

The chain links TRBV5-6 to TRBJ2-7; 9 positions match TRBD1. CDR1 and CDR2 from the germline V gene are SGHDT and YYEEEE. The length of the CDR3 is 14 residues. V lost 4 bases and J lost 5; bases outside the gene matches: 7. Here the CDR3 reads CASSIGTGFHEQYF. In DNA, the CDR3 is TGTGCCAGCAGCATTGGGACAGGGTTTCACGAGCAGTACTTC.

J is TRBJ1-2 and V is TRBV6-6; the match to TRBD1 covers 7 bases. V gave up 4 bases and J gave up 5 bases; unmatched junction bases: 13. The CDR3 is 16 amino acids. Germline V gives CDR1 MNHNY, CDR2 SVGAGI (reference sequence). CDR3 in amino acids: CASSLGQTTGLYGYTF. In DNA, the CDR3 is TGTGCCAGCAGTTTGGGACAGACGACTGGCCTTTATGGCTACACCTTC.

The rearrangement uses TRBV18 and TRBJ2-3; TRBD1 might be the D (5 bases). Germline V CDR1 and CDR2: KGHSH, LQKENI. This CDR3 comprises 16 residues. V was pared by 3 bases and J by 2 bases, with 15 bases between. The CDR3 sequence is CASSPSGPPITDTQYF. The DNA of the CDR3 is TGTGCCAGCTCACCCTCAGGGCCTCCTATCACAGATACGCAGTATTTT.

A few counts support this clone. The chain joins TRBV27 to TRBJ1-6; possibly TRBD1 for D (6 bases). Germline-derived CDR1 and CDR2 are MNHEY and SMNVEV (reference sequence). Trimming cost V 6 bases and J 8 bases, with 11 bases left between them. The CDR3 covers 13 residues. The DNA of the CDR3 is TGTGCCAGCAGGAGGCACAGGGATTCACCCCTCCACTTT. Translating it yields CASRRHRDSPLHF.

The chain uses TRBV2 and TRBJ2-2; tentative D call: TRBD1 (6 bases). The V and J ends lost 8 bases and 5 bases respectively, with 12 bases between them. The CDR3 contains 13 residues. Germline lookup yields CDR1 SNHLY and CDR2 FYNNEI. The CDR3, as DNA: TGTGCCAGCGAGACAGGACTTACCGGGGAGCTGTTTTTT. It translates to CASETGLTGELFF.

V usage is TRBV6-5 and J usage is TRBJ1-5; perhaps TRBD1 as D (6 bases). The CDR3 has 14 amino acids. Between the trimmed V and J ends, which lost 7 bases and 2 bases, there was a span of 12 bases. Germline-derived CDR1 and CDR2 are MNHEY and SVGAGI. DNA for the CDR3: TGTGCCAGCAATTCCGGGACACGCAATCAGCCCCAGCATTTT. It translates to CASNSGTRNQPQHF.

This chain's CDR3 is CAWSVPGANEKLFF. The CDR3 coding sequence is TGTGCCTGGAGTGTACCGGGGGCTAATGAAAAACTGTTTTTT. This chain connects TRBV30 to TRBJ1-4; perhaps TRBD1 as D (5 bases). CDR1 and CDR2 (germline): GTSNPN, SVGIG (reference sequence). This CDR3 comprises 14 residues. V was shortened by 0 bases and J by 3 bases, with 8 bases between the two germline ends.

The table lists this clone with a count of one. The CDR3 nucleotides read TGTGCCAGCAGCGTAGCAGGGGTGATGTTCGGTGAGCAGTTCTTC. Translated: CASSVAGVMFGEQFF. The chain uses TRBV9 and TRBJ2-1, with D possibly being TRBD1 (6 bases). Germline V gene sequence: CDR1 SGDLS, CDR2 YYNGEE. The CDR3 runs to 15 residues. Trimming removed 0 bases from V and 9 bases from J, with 16 bases in between.

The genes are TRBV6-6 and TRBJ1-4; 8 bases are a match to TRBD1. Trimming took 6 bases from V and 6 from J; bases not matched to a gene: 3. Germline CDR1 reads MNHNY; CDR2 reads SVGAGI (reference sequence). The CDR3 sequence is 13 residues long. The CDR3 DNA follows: TGTGCCAGCAGGAGGACAGGGTATGAAAAACTGTTTTTT. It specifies CASRRTGYEKLFF.